This T cell receptor beta chain was retrieved from a study of early T cells in non-severe SARS-CoV-2 infection. Study-level information: Sequencing of bulk RNA from unsorted whole blood was done, without chain pairing. Overall study results and limits: The study's VDJdb matching favored anti-spike CD8 responses and missed private and CD4 specificities.

In the case of this clonotype: The antigen is not known.

The J segment lost 6 bases and the V segment lost 5 bases, leaving 5 bases of the junction unmatched. The CDR3 covers 14 residues. cDNA molecules, individually, were tagged with unique molecular identifiers. TCRdb recomputed calls from the 5' RACE reads with MiXCR, one row per CDR3 protein. The table has about 69,000 distinct CDR3 sequences, approximately 14% seen once. This chain connects TRBV12-3 or TRBV12-4 to TRBJ2-4; 9 nucleotides align to TRBD1. The TCR originated in an adult who was a healthcare worker with PCR-confirmed SARS-CoV-2 infection or an uninfected control (not recorded which). The sequenced sample was whole blood. CDR3 in DNA: TGTGCCAGCAGTCTCGACAGGGGGGCAAACATTCAGTACTTC. Protein sequence: CASSLDRGANIQYF.